This TCR beta chain was documented in a study of T cell repertoires in cytomegalovirus infection. As to this clonotype: Antigen specificity is unknown.

Trimming cost V 5 bases and J 6 bases, with 14 bases left between them. The CDR3 loop spans 13 amino acids. In TCRdb, the reads were re-called with MiXCR into one record per CDR3 protein. This sample yields 450,000 to 600,000 distinct CDR3 sequences, of which roughly 42% are seen a single time; 40% to 50% belongs to the top ten. The TCR was taken from a human donor in good health (CMV status not recorded). Some clones in this sample may be carry-over from other donors' samples. The source material was cultured PBMCs, sampled from culture after CMV antigen stimulation. This chain joins TRBV12-3 or TRBV12-4 and TRBJ2-7; D call uncertain. CDR3 bases: TGTGCCAGCAGTCTTAATATTCGAGCCGAGCAGTACTTC. This encodes CASSLNIRAEQYF.